This T cell receptor (beta chain) comes out of a study of blood T cell repertoires in COVID-19. Generated by immunoSEQ multiplex PCR, the TCRdb table keeps only in-frame clones and is missing some. The sample consists of about 240,000 clones, about nine tenths of them appearing once. The germline V gene encodes CDR1 LGHNT and CDR2 FRNRAP. The CDR3 covers 15 residues. Trimming stripped 4 bases from V and 1 base from J, with 11 bases between. This clone was counted a single time. The sequenced sample consisted of peripheral blood. This sequence was found in a man aged 30 to 45 with COVID-19, enrolled during active disease. The chain is built from TRBV12-5 and TRBJ1-5; tentative D call: TRBD1 (6 bases). The CDR3 protein is CASGSGERSNQPQHF. The CDR3 DNA is TGTGCTAGTGGTTCAGGGGAGAGGAGCAATCAGCCCCAGCATTTT. Looking up the rest from reference TRBV12-5 and TRBJ1-5 gives the full variable domain: DARVTQTPRHKVTEMGQEVTMRCQPILGHNTVFWYRQTMMQGLELLAYFRNRAPLDDSGMPKDRFSAEMPDATLATLKIQPSEPRDSAVYFCASGSGERSNQPQHFGDGTRLSIL.